This is a list of T cell receptor beta chains from one sample in a study of vaccination effects on CD4 cells after COVID-19. Data came from immunoSEQ multiplex PCR; TCRdb stores just in-frame clones and leaves some out. This sample has 40,000 to 45,000 clones, with about 80% found just once. For these TCRs, the target antigens are not known. The sequencing used CD4+ T cells from PBMCs cultured without peptide, collected after COVID-19 vaccination. The receptors derive from a human donor who had a prior SARS-CoV-2 infection. Each CDR3 is given with its conserved first and last residue. The D gene is left open where the match is weak. Expanded clones are given a class, and other clones once, few, many or no size at all.

- - TRBJ2-3 TRBV30 TGTGCCTGGAGTGTATTACCCGGGGCGGCAGATACGCAGTATTTT CAWSVLPGAADTQYF
TRBD2 - TRBJ2-5 TRBV7-2 TGTGCCAGCAGTGCGGGACTAGCGGGAGGGCTGGAGACCCAGTACTTC CASSAGLAGGLETQYF
TRBD2 - TRBJ2-1 TRBV19 TGTGCCAGTAGTAAAGCGGGACTAGCTTCCAATGAGCAGTTCTTC CASSKAGLASNEQFF
- - TRBJ1-1 TRBV2 TGTGCCAGCAGTGAGGGGTGGAACACTGAAGCTTTCTTT CASSEGWNTEAFF
TRBD2 - TRBJ2-1 TRBV5-1 TGCGCCAGCAGCTTGGGGTCTAGCGGGAGAGGATCGCAGTTCTTC CASSLGSSGRGSQFF
TRBD2 few TRBJ2-5 TRBV4-1 TGCGCCAGCAGCCAGCCCGGACTAGCGGGATTCCAAGAGACCCAGTACTTC CASSQPGLAGFQETQYF
- - TRBJ2-3 TRBV18 TGTGCCAGCTCACCAACGGGGAGCACAGATACGCAGTATTTT CASSPTGSTDTQYF
- - TRBJ1-5 TRBV5-1 TGCGCCAGCAGCTTGGTCCCTGCCCAGCCCCAGCATTTT CASSLVPAQPQHF
- - TRBJ2-2 TRBV18 TGTGCCAGCTCACCACCTACCAGGGGAACCGGGGAGCTGTTTTTT CASSPPTRGTGELFF
TRBD1 once TRBJ1-2 TRBV7-2 TGTGCCAGCATTCCGGACAGGGGGCGCGACTATGGCTACACCTTC CASIPDRGRDYGYTF
TRBD2 few TRBJ2-7 TRBV11-1 TGTGCCAGCAGCCCGATAGCGGGGCTAAACTACGAGCAGTACTTC CASSPIAGLNYEQYF
- few TRBJ2-7 TRBV30 TGTGCCTGGAGTCCCCGGGCTTGGGCAGGCTACGAGCAGTACTTC CAWSPRAWAGYEQYF
TRBD2 - TRBJ2-7 TRBV7-2 TGTGCCAGCAGCACGGGCGGGGGGCACTCCTACGAGCAGTACTTC CASSTGGGHSYEQYF
- - TRBJ1-2 TRBV6-1 TGTGCCAGCAGTGAAGTTGTGGGGGGAAACTATGGCTACACCTTC CASSEVVGGNYGYTF
- - TRBJ1-4 TRBV9 TGTGCCAGCAGCGTAGAAGGGGGAGCAACTAATGAAAAACTGTTTTTT CASSVEGGATNEKLFF
TRBD1 - TRBJ2-3 TRBV7-3 TGTGCCAGCAGCGCGGACAGGTCGGGCTTCGGTACGCAGTATTTT CASSADRSGFGTQYF
TRBD2 - TRBJ2-5 TRBV27 TGTGCCAGCAGCCAAGGACTAGCGGGAGTAGAGACCCAGTACTTC CASSQGLAGVETQYF
TRBD1 - TRBJ2-3 TRBV9 TGTGCCAGCAGCACCCGGACAGGGGACTTAACAGATACGCAGTATTTT CASSTRTGDLTDTQYF
- - TRBJ2-7 TRBV6-5 TGTGCCAGCCGGCAGTATGAGGGGATCTCCTACGAGCAGTACTTC CASRQYEGISYEQYF
- - TRBJ2-7 TRBV19 TGTGCCAGTAGTGCCCGGTCCTACGAGCAGTACTTC CASSARSYEQYF
- - TRBJ2-6 TRBV7-9 TGTGCCAGCAGCCCGCGGAACCAGGGACCTGGGGCCAACGTCCTGACTTTC CASSPRNQGPGANVLTF
TRBD2 - TRBJ2-1 TRBV6-6 TGTGCCAGCAGTGACCTAGCGGGAGTTTACAATGAGCAGTTCTTC CASSDLAGVYNEQFF
TRBD1 - TRBJ2-1 TRBV7-3 TGTGCCAGCAGCCCGTCCCGGGACAGTAGTCTTAATGAGCAGTTCTTC CASSPSRDSSLNEQFF
- - TRBJ2-3 TRBV6-5 TGTGCCAGCAGTTACGTGCCAGGCCACCCAGATACGCAGTATTTT CASSYVPGHPDTQYF
- - TRBJ2-5 TRBV7-9 TGTGCCAGCAGCTTGGGACCGCGGGAGACCCAGTACTTC CASSLGPRETQYF
- - TRBJ1-4 TRBV13 TGTGCCAGCAGCTTTTTCCCCGGGACCCGGGGTGGCAAACTGTTTTTT CASSFFPGTRGGKLFF
- once TRBJ1-5 TRBV5-1 TGCGCCAGCAGCTTGGCCCTAAAAGGAGGGCGTAGCAATCAGCCCCAGCATTTT CASSLALKGGRSNQPQHF
- - TRBJ2-3 TRBV4-2 TGTGCCAGCAGCCTTAGACCCAGTTGGTCCACAGATACGCAGTATTTT CASSLRPSWSTDTQYF
- - TRBJ1-5 TRBV18 TGTGCCAGCTCACCGTCCGGCGCTGGATATAGCAATCAGCCCCAGCATTTT CASSPSGAGYSNQPQHF
- - TRBJ1-4 TRBV30 TGTGCCTGGAGTTCGAACGGTGGACTGTTTTTT CAWSSNGGLFF
TRBD2 - TRBJ2-1 TRBV27 TGTGCCAGCAGGGGACTAGCGCTCTACAATGAGCAGTTCTTC CASRGLALYNEQFF
- few TRBJ2-7 TRBV5-1 TGCGCCAGCAGCCCTTACGGGAGTTCCTACGAGCAGTACTTC CASSPYGSSYEQYF
- - TRBJ1-5 TRBV10-3 TGTGCCATCAGTGAGGCAGCGAGCAATCAGCCCCAGCATTTT CAISEAASNQPQHF
TRBD2 - TRBJ2-4 TRBV28 TGTGCCAGCGTCAACGGGGGGGCCGGCAAAAACATTCAGTACTTC CASVNGGAGKNIQYF
TRBD2 - TRBJ2-1 TRBV7-3 TGTGCCAGCAGCATGTGGGGGGGGTTCCTCAATGAGCAGTTCTTC CASSMWGGFLNEQFF
TRBD1 - TRBJ2-5 TRBV18 TGTGCCAGCTCACCACCGTCCGGGGACAGGGTGGGAGAGACCCAGTACTTC CASSPPSGDRVGETQYF
- - TRBJ1-1 TRBV16 TGTGCCAGCAGTTATCTGTCGGGGACTGAAGCTTTCTTT CASSYLSGTEAFF
TRBD2 - TRBJ2-7 TRBV19 TGTGCCAGTAGTCGAAGGACTAGCGGGGGCCCATGGAACTACGAGCAGTACTTC CASSRRTSGGPWNYEQYF
TRBD2 few TRBJ2-1 TRBV27 TGTGCCAGCAGTTTTAGCGGGAGAGGGGATGAGCAGTTCTTC CASSFSGRGDEQFF
TRBD1 - TRBJ2-7 TRBV18 TGTGCCAGCTCAGCCGTTATGGGACAGGGCGTTCCCTACGAGCAGTACTTC CASSAVMGQGVPYEQYF
- - TRBJ2-3 TRBV9 TGTGCCAGCAGCGGCCCTAGGGGAAGAGGGGGGGATACGCAGTATTTT CASSGPRGRGGDTQYF
- - TRBJ1-2 TRBV19 TGTGCCAGTAGGTCTCCCCAGCGGGACGGCTACACCTTC CASRSPQRDGYTF
- - TRBJ2-5 TRBV10-3 TGTGCCACCGAACCTGGGATGGGCCAAGAGACCCAGTACTTC CATEPGMGQETQYF
- - TRBJ2-2 TRBV5-1 TGCGCCAGCAGTGTTCGATCGGGGCGAGGCGGGGAGCTGTTTTTT CASSVRSGRGGELFF
- - TRBJ2-6 TRBV2 TGTGCCAGCAGTGACGAAGGTGGGGCCAACGTCCTGACTTTC CASSDEGGANVLTF
TRBD2 - TRBJ2-7 TRBV6-5 TGTGCCAGCAGTTACTCGAATCTAGCGGGCCTCTACGAGCAGTACTTC CASSYSNLAGLYEQYF
- - TRBJ1-6 TRBV27 TGTGCCAGCAGTTTAAACTATAATTCACCCCTCCACTTT CASSLNYNSPLHF
TRBD1 few TRBJ2-3 TRBV18 TGTGCCAGCTCACACAGGGGGCGAAACACAGATACGCAGTATTTT CASSHRGRNTDTQYF
- - TRBJ1-6 TRBV2 TGTGCCAGCAAAGTAGGGGATTCACCCCTCCACTTT CASKVGDSPLHF
- - TRBJ2-3 TRBV3-1/TRBV3-2 TGTGCCAGCAGCCAAGGACTCAACACAGATACGCAGTATTTT CASSQGLNTDTQYF
TRBD1 - TRBJ2-7 TRBV15 TGTGCCACCAGCAGAGATCGGGGGTACAGGGGGCGGTACGAGCAGTACTTC CATSRDRGYRGRYEQYF
- - TRBJ2-1 TRBV19 TGTGCCAGTACTTACTACAATGAGCAGTTCTTC CASTYYNEQFF
- - TRBJ2-1 TRBV3-1/TRBV3-2 TGTGCCAGCAGCCCCATCGGGGCCACCGTAACATTAAAGGATCAGTTCTTC CASSPIGATVTLKDQFF
- - TRBJ2-2 TRBV19 TGTGCCAGTAGTAATATTCCCCCGTTCACCGGGGAGCTGTTTTTT CASSNIPPFTGELFF
- - TRBJ1-6 TRBV6-1 TGTGCCAGCAGTGAACGGGACTACGATTCACCCCTCCACTTT CASSERDYDSPLHF